The rows below give T cell receptor beta chains drawn from one sample of a study of shared T cell receptors in the human thymus. Clones were read by immunoSEQ multiplex PCR, and TCRdb kept only the in-frame ones, dropping some. The sample includes 500,000 to 550,000 clones, approximately 80% of them seen just once. The same specimen was also included in a second study, on human thymus T cells.

The sequenced sample consisted of thymocytes. The receptors come from a boy younger than two with a congenital heart defect. The CDR3 runs from the conserved cysteine through the conserved F or W. Each record gives: CDR3 protein, CDR3 DNA, clone size, V gene, J gene, D gene. A D gene is named only where the DNA matches it firmly. Size is stated for part of the rows, as once, few or many counts, or as a class when the clone is expanded.

CDR3aa: CASSESYGGGKETQYF; CDR3nt: TGCGCCAGCAGTGAGTCGTATGGAGGCGGGAAAGAGACCCAGTACTTC; abundance: NA; v_gene: TRBV10-1; j_gene: TRBJ2-5; d_gene: NA
CDR3aa: CSVGGREGTGELFF; CDR3nt: TGCAGCGTTGGTGGCAGGGAGGGCACCGGGGAGCTGTTTTTT; abundance: NA; v_gene: TRBV29-1; j_gene: TRBJ2-2; d_gene: TRBD2
CDR3aa: CASSPNRDRVAYNEQFF; CDR3nt: TGTGCCAGCAGTCCGAACCGGGACAGAGTAGCTTACAATGAGCAGTTCTTC; abundance: NA; v_gene: TRBV27; j_gene: TRBJ2-1; d_gene: TRBD1
CDR3aa: CATSRDPGGLSSYEQYF; CDR3nt: TGTGCCACCAGCAGAGATCCGGGGGGACTTAGCTCCTACGAGCAGTACTTC; abundance: NA; v_gene: TRBV15; j_gene: TRBJ2-7; d_gene: TRBD2
CDR3aa: CSAKTSNIQYF; CDR3nt: TGCAGTGCAAAGACTAGCAACATTCAGTACTTC; abundance: NA; v_gene: TRBV20-1; j_gene: TRBJ2-4; d_gene: TRBD2
CDR3aa: CASTPQQREAPYEQYF; CDR3nt: TGTGCCAGCACCCCACAGCAGCGGGAGGCCCCCTACGAGCAGTACTTC; abundance: NA; v_gene: TRBV13; j_gene: TRBJ2-7; d_gene: TRBD2
CDR3aa: CASSQGIGLGVQLETQYF; CDR3nt: TGCGCCAGCAGCCAAGGGATCGGGCTCGGGGTACAATTGGAGACCCAGTACTTC; abundance: NA; v_gene: TRBV4-3; j_gene: TRBJ2-5; d_gene: NA
CDR3aa: CASGYYRGDHEQYF; CDR3nt: TGTGCCAGCGGATACTACAGGGGGGACCACGAGCAGTACTTC; abundance: NA; v_gene: TRBV27; j_gene: TRBJ2-7; d_gene: TRBD1
CDR3aa: CASSPPGQGTDEQYF; CDR3nt: TGTGCCAGCAGTCCGCCTGGACAGGGGACCGACGAGCAGTACTTC; abundance: NA; v_gene: TRBV6-5; j_gene: TRBJ2-7; d_gene: TRBD1
CDR3aa: CARSWAESSNQPQHF; CDR3nt: TGTGCCAGAAGCTGGGCAGAAAGTAGCAATCAGCCCCAGCATTTT; abundance: NA; v_gene: TRBV5-3; j_gene: TRBJ1-5; d_gene: NA
CDR3aa: CASSPGVNYEQYF; CDR3nt: TGTGCCAGCAGCCCGGGGGTAAACTACGAGCAGTACTTC; abundance: NA; v_gene: TRBV11-2; j_gene: TRBJ2-7; d_gene: NA
CDR3aa: CASTHPDRANYGYTF; CDR3nt: TGTGCCAGTACCCACCCGGACAGGGCCAACTATGGCTACACCTTC; abundance: NA; v_gene: TRBV19; j_gene: TRBJ1-2; d_gene: TRBD1
CDR3aa: CASSPPRGNYGYTF; CDR3nt: TGTGCCAGCTCACCCCCACGCGGTAACTATGGCTACACCTTC; abundance: once; v_gene: TRBV18; j_gene: TRBJ1-2; d_gene: NA
CDR3aa: CSGGGGTSGRTSSYNEQFF; CDR3nt: TGCAGCGGAGGGGGGGGAACCAGCGGGAGGACTAGCTCCTACAATGAGCAGTTCTTC; abundance: NA; v_gene: TRBV29-1; j_gene: TRBJ2-1; d_gene: TRBD2
CDR3aa: CASSLRFSSTNEKLFF; CDR3nt: TGTGCCAGCAGCCTTCGATTCAGTTCAACTAATGAAAAACTGTTTTTT; abundance: NA; v_gene: TRBV14; j_gene: TRBJ1-4; d_gene: NA
CDR3aa: CASSFVGLSGTGELFF; CDR3nt: TGCGCCAGCAGCTTCGTGGGCCTCTCAGGCACCGGGGAGCTGTTTTTT; abundance: NA; v_gene: TRBV5-1; j_gene: TRBJ2-2; d_gene: NA
CDR3aa: CASSLRTSGSSGETQYF; CDR3nt: TGTGCCAGCAGCTTGAGGACTAGCGGGAGTTCGGGGGAGACCCAGTACTTC; abundance: NA; v_gene: TRBV7-6; j_gene: TRBJ2-5; d_gene: TRBD2
CDR3aa: CASSVVGILSYEQYF; CDR3nt: TGTGCCAGCAGCGTAGTCGGGATACTCTCCTACGAGCAGTACTTC; abundance: NA; v_gene: TRBV9; j_gene: TRBJ2-7; d_gene: NA
CDR3aa: CASSQGLAGNEQYF; CDR3nt: TGTGCCAGCAGCCAAGGACTAGCGGGAAACGAGCAGTACTTC; abundance: NA; v_gene: TRBV4-2; j_gene: TRBJ2-7; d_gene: TRBD2
CDR3aa: CASREGEETQYF; CDR3nt: TGTGCCAGCAGGGAAGGGGAAGAGACCCAGTACTTC; abundance: NA; v_gene: TRBV27; j_gene: TRBJ2-5; d_gene: NA
CDR3aa: CASSDATSGDNEQFF; CDR3nt: TGTGCCAGCAGTGACGCGACTAGCGGGGATAATGAGCAGTTCTTC; abundance: once; v_gene: TRBV25-1; j_gene: TRBJ2-1; d_gene: TRBD2
CDR3aa: CASSSNRGDRGETQYF; CDR3nt: TGTGCTAGCAGCTCCAATCGGGGGGACAGGGGTGAGACCCAGTACTTC; abundance: NA; v_gene: TRBV7-7; j_gene: TRBJ2-5; d_gene: TRBD1
CDR3aa: CASSYRTGGGHGETQYF; CDR3nt: TGTGCCAGCAGTTATCGGACAGGTGGTGGTCACGGGGAGACCCAGTACTTC; abundance: NA; v_gene: TRBV27; j_gene: TRBJ2-5; d_gene: TRBD1
CDR3aa: CASTETENTEAFF; CDR3nt: TGTGCCAGCACCGAGACAGAGAACACTGAAGCTTTCTTT; abundance: NA; v_gene: TRBV6-6; j_gene: TRBJ1-1; d_gene: NA
CDR3aa: CASSYWVGRTDTQYF; CDR3nt: TGTGCCAGCAGTTACTGGGTCGGGAGAACAGATACGCAGTATTTT; abundance: NA; v_gene: TRBV6-6; j_gene: TRBJ2-3; d_gene: NA
CDR3aa: CASSPRGWDSNEKLFF; CDR3nt: TGTGCCAGCAGCCCAAGGGGTTGGGACAGCAATGAAAAACTGTTTTTT; abundance: NA; v_gene: TRBV11-3; j_gene: TRBJ1-4; d_gene: TRBD1
CDR3aa: CASSSTPGLRSSYNEQFF; CDR3nt: TGTGCCAGCAGTTCTACCCCGGGACTTAGAAGCTCCTACAATGAGCAGTTCTTC; abundance: once; v_gene: TRBV27; j_gene: TRBJ2-1; d_gene: NA
CDR3aa: CASGISGGHREEAFF; CDR3nt: TGTGCCAGCGGCATATCAGGGGGCCACCGAGAGGAAGCTTTCTTT; abundance: few; v_gene: TRBV5-5; j_gene: TRBJ1-1; d_gene: TRBD1
CDR3aa: CASSDLAGASTDTQYF; CDR3nt: TGTGCCAGCAGTGATCTAGCGGGGGCTAGCACAGATACGCAGTATTTT; abundance: NA; v_gene: TRBV2; j_gene: TRBJ2-3; d_gene: TRBD2
CDR3aa: CASSLGTSGRYNEQFF; CDR3nt: TGTGCCAGCAGCTTAGGGACTAGCGGGAGGTACAATGAGCAGTTCTTC; abundance: NA; v_gene: TRBV11-3; j_gene: TRBJ2-1; d_gene: TRBD2
CDR3aa: CASSQDSGGYYNEQFF; CDR3nt: TGCGCCAGCAGCCAAGATTCGGGGGGGTACTACAATGAGCAGTTCTTC; abundance: NA; v_gene: TRBV4-1; j_gene: TRBJ2-1; d_gene: TRBD2
CDR3aa: CASTNRQGERRGYTF; CDR3nt: TGTGCCAGCACCAACCGACAGGGGGAGAGGAGAGGCTACACCTTC; abundance: few; v_gene: TRBV6-4; j_gene: TRBJ1-2; d_gene: TRBD1
CDR3aa: CASIPPDRDYGYTF; CDR3nt: TGTGCCAGTATTCCTCCCGACAGAGACTATGGCTACACCTTC; abundance: few; v_gene: TRBV19; j_gene: TRBJ1-2; d_gene: NA
CDR3aa: CASTHQGCSTNEKLFF; CDR3nt: TGTGCCAGCACCCACCAGGGGTGCAGCACTAATGAAAAACTGTTTTTT; abundance: NA; v_gene: TRBV28; j_gene: TRBJ1-4; d_gene: NA
CDR3aa: CASSGSTGRETQYF; CDR3nt: TGTGCCAGCAGCGGCTCGACAGGGAGAGAGACCCAGTACTTC; abundance: NA; v_gene: TRBV7-9; j_gene: TRBJ2-5; d_gene: TRBD1
CDR3aa: CASSQETRGINTGELFF; CDR3nt: TGTGCCAGCAGCCAGGAAACCAGGGGAATAAACACCGGGGAGCTGTTTTTT; abundance: NA; v_gene: TRBV11-2; j_gene: TRBJ2-2; d_gene: NA
CDR3aa: CASSFGTSLVNEQFF; CDR3nt: TGTGCCAGCAGTTTTGGGACTAGCTTAGTCAATGAGCAGTTCTTC; abundance: NA; v_gene: TRBV6-5; j_gene: TRBJ2-1; d_gene: TRBD2
CDR3aa: CAWKLADAGYNEQFF; CDR3nt: TGTGCCTGGAAACTAGCGGATGCCGGCTACAATGAGCAGTTCTTC; abundance: NA; v_gene: TRBV30; j_gene: TRBJ2-1; d_gene: TRBD2
CDR3aa: CASSEWEGGYEQYF; CDR3nt: TGTGCCAGCAGTGAATGGGAGGGAGGATACGAGCAGTACTTC; abundance: few; v_gene: TRBV25-1; j_gene: TRBJ2-7; d_gene: TRBD2
CDR3aa: CASSSRDEQYF; CDR3nt: TGTGCCAGCAGCTCCCGGGACGAGCAGTACTTC; abundance: NA; v_gene: TRBV5-4; j_gene: TRBJ2-7; d_gene: NA
CDR3aa: CASPPGQNSTDTQYF; CDR3nt: TGTGCCAGTCCCCCAGGACAAAATAGCACAGATACGCAGTATTTT; abundance: once; v_gene: TRBV6-1; j_gene: TRBJ2-3; d_gene: NA
CDR3aa: CSVPGQGVYEQYF; CDR3nt: TGCAGCGTTCCGGGACAGGGGGTTTACGAGCAGTACTTC; abundance: NA; v_gene: TRBV29-1; j_gene: TRBJ2-7; d_gene: TRBD1
CDR3aa: CASSLHPGQGANEQFF; CDR3nt: TGTGCCAGCTCGCTACACCCGGGACAGGGAGCCAATGAGCAGTTCTTC; abundance: NA; v_gene: TRBV18; j_gene: TRBJ2-1; d_gene: TRBD1
CDR3aa: CASNAPGQVRYGYTF; CDR3nt: TGTGCCAGCAACGCACCGGGACAGGTGCGCTATGGCTACACCTTC; abundance: few; v_gene: TRBV5-6; j_gene: TRBJ1-2; d_gene: TRBD1
CDR3aa: CASSNTDTQYF; CDR3nt: TGTGCCAGCAGTAACACAGATACGCAGTATTTT; abundance: NA; v_gene: TRBV14; j_gene: TRBJ2-3; d_gene: NA
CDR3aa: CASSSWTSAYEQYF; CDR3nt: TGTGCCAGCAGCTCCTGGACTAGCGCCTACGAGCAGTACTTC; abundance: few; v_gene: TRBV13; j_gene: TRBJ2-7; d_gene: TRBD2
CDR3aa: CASSWRGGVHNEQFF; CDR3nt: TGTGCCAGCAGCTGGCGGGGCGGGGTACACAATGAGCAGTTCTTC; abundance: NA; v_gene: TRBV6-6; j_gene: TRBJ2-1; d_gene: NA
CDR3aa: CASSRRGQSYEQYF; CDR3nt: TGTGCCAGCAGCCGGCGGGGACAGTCCTACGAGCAGTACTTC; abundance: NA; v_gene: TRBV7-8; j_gene: TRBJ2-7; d_gene: NA
CDR3aa: CSAGGETQYF; CDR3nt: TGCAGTGCTGGGGGGGAGACCCAGTACTTC; abundance: NA; v_gene: TRBV20-1; j_gene: TRBJ2-5; d_gene: NA
CDR3aa: CASSPYRGTENQPQHF; CDR3nt: TGTGCCAGCAGTCCGTATCGCGGGACGGAGAATCAGCCCCAGCATTTT; abundance: NA; v_gene: TRBV28; j_gene: TRBJ1-5; d_gene: NA
CDR3aa: CASATSGSHSYNEQFF; CDR3nt: TGTGCCAGCGCGACTAGCGGGAGCCACTCCTACAATGAGCAGTTCTTC; abundance: NA; v_gene: TRBV6-4; j_gene: TRBJ2-1; d_gene: TRBD2
CDR3aa: CASSLPRPDWREQYF; CDR3nt: TGTGCCAGCAGCTTGCCCCGGCCGGACTGGAGGGAGCAGTACTTC; abundance: NA; v_gene: TRBV7-2; j_gene: TRBJ2-7; d_gene: NA
CDR3aa: CASSPGTSGSEQFF; CDR3nt: TGTGCCAGCAGCCCCGGGACTAGCGGCAGTGAGCAGTTCTTC; abundance: NA; v_gene: TRBV11-1; j_gene: TRBJ2-1; d_gene: TRBD2
CDR3aa: CASSPQYSGSYKYEQYF; CDR3nt: TGCGCCAGCAGCCCACAATATAGCGGGAGTTATAAGTACGAGCAGTACTTC; abundance: NA; v_gene: TRBV4-1; j_gene: TRBJ2-7; d_gene: TRBD2
CDR3aa: CASSAYVGEGNQPQHF; CDR3nt: TGTGCCAGCAGTGCATATGTGGGGGAGGGCAATCAGCCCCAGCATTTT; abundance: NA; v_gene: TRBV2; j_gene: TRBJ1-5; d_gene: NA
CDR3aa: CASSDRSRGYNEQFF; CDR3nt: TGTGCCAGCAGTGATAGGAGTAGGGGCTACAATGAGCAGTTCTTC; abundance: few; v_gene: TRBV6-1; j_gene: TRBJ2-1; d_gene: NA
CDR3aa: CASSSTWAVRGRGEQYF; CDR3nt: TGTGCCAGCAGCTCGACGTGGGCCGTCAGGGGGCGGGGCGAGCAGTACTTC; abundance: NA; v_gene: TRBV7-2; j_gene: TRBJ2-7; d_gene: TRBD1
CDR3aa: CASSFLQDTEAFF; CDR3nt: TGTGCCAGCAGTTTTTTACAGGACACTGAAGCTTTCTTT; abundance: NA; v_gene: TRBV27; j_gene: TRBJ1-1; d_gene: NA
CDR3aa: CASSRDRGPSYEQYF; CDR3nt: TGTGCCAGCAGCCGGGACAGGGGACCCTCCTACGAGCAGTACTTC; abundance: NA; v_gene: TRBV11-2; j_gene: TRBJ2-7; d_gene: TRBD1